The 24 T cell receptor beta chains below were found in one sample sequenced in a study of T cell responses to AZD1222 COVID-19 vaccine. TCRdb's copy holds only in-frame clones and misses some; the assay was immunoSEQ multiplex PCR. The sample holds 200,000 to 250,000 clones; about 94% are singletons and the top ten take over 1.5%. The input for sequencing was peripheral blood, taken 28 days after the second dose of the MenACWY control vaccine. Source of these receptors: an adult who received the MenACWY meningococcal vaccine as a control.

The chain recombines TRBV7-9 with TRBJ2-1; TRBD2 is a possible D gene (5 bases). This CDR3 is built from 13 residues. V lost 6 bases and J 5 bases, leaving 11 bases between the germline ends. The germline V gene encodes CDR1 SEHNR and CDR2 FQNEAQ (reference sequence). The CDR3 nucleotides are TGTGCCAGCAGTAACGGGATTAACAATGAGCAGTTCTTC. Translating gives CASSNGINNEQFF.

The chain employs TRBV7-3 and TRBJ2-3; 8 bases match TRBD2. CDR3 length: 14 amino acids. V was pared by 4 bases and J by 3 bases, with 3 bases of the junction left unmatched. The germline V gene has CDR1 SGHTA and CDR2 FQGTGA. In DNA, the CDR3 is TGTGCCAGCAGCTCAATAGCGGGAACAGATACGCAGTATTTT. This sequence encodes CASSSIAGTDTQYF.

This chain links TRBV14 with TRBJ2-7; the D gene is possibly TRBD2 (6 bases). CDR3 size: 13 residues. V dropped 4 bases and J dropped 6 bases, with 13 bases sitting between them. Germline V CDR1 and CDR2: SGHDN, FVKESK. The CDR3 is CASSLREFGEQYF. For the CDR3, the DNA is TGTGCCAGCAGCCTCCGGGAGTTCGGCGAGCAGTACTTC.

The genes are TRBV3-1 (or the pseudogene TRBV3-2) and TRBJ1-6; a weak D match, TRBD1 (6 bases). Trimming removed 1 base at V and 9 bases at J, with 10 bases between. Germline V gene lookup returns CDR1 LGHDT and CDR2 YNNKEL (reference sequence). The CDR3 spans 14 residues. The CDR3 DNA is TGTGCCAGCAGCCAAGGGGGGCGGGGTTCACCCCTCCACTTT. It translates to CASSQGGRGSPLHF.

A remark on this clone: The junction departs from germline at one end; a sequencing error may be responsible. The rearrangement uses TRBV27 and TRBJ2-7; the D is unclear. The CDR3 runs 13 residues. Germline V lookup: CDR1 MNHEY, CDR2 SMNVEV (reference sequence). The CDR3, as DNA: TGTGCCAGCCGTTTGTCTATACTCTACGAGCAGTACTTC. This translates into CASRLSILYEQYF.

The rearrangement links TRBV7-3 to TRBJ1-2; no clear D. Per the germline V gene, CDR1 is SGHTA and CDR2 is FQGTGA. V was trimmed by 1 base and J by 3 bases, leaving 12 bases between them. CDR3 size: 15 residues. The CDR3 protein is CASSLRTEWDYGYTF. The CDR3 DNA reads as TGTGCCAGCAGCTTAAGGACGGAGTGGGACTATGGCTACACCTTC.

CDR3: CASSVGSGFGGIPVTQYF. The CDR3 nucleotides are TGTGCCAGCAGCGTAGGGTCAGGTTTTGGGGGGATCCCCGTTACGCAGTATTTT. V is TRBV9 and J is TRBJ2-3; a possible D gene is TRBD2 (6 bases). CDR3 size: 18 residues. Germline CDR1 is SGDLS and CDR2 is YYNGEE. V shed 0 bases and J shed 8 bases, with 25 bases lying between them. The variable domain in full, with the rest retrieved from reference TRBV9 and TRBJ2-3, is DSGVTQTPKHLITATGQRVTLRCSPRSGDLSVYWYQQSLDQGLQFLIQYYNGEERAKGNILERFSAQQFPDLHSELNLSSLELGDSALYFCASSVGSGFGGIPVTQYFGPGTRLTVL.

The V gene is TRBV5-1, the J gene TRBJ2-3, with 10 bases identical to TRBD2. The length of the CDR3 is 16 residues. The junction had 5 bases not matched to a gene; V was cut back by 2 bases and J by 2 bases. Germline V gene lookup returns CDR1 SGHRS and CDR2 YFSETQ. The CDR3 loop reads CASSFSGGHPTDTQYF. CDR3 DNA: TGCGCCAGCAGCTTTAGCGGGGGGCACCCCACAGATACGCAGTATTTT.

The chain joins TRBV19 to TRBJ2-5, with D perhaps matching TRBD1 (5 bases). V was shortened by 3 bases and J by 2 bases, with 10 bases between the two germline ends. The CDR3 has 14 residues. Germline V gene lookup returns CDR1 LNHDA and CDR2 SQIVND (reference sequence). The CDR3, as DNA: TGTGCCAGTAGTATCCCAGGGAAACAAGAGACCCAGTACTTC. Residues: CASSIPGKQETQYF.

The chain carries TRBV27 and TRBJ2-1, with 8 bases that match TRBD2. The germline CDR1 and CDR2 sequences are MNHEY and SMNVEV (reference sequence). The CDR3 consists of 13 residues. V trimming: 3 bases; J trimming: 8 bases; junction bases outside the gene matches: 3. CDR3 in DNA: TGTGCCAGCAGTTTTCTAGCGGGCGATGAGCAGTTCTTC. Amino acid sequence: CASSFLAGDEQFF.

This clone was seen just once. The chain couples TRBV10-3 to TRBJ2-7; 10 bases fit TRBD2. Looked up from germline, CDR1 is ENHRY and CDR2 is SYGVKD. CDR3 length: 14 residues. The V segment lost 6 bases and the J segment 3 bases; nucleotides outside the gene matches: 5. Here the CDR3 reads CAIRTTSGVYEQYF. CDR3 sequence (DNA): TGTGCCATCAGGACAACTAGCGGGGTCTACGAGCAGTACTTC.

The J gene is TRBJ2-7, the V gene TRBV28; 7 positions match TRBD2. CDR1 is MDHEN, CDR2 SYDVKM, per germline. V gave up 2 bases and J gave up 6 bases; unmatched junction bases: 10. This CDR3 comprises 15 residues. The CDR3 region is CASSLGGVPPREQYF. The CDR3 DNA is TGTGCCAGCAGTTTAGGGGGGGTCCCACCCCGCGAGCAGTACTTC.

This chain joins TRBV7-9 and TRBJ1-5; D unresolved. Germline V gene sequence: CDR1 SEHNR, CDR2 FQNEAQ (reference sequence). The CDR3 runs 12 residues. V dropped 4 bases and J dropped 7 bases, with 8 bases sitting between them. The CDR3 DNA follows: TGTGCCAGCAGCTCGGGAGGCCAGCCCCAGCATTTT. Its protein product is CASSSGGQPQHF.

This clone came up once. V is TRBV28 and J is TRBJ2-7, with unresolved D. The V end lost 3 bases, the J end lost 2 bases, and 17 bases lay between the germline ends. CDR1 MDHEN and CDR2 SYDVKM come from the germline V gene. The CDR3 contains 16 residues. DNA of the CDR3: TGTGCCAGCAGTTTCAAAGAGGCTGAACTTACCTACGAGCAGTACTTC. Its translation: CASSFKEAELTYEQYF.

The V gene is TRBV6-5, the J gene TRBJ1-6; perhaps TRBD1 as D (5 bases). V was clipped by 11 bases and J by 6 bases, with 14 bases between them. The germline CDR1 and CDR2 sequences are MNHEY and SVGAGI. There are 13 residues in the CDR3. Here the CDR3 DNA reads TGTGCCGCGGGGCAGGGTCGTAATTCACCCCTCCACTTT. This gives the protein CAAGQGRNSPLHF.

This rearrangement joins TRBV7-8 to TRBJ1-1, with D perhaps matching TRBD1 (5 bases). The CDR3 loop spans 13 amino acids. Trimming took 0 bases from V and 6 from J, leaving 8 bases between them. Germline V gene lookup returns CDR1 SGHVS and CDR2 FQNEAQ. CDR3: CASSLAGGAEAFF. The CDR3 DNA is TGTGCCAGCAGCTTAGCGGGGGGGGCTGAAGCTTTCTTT.

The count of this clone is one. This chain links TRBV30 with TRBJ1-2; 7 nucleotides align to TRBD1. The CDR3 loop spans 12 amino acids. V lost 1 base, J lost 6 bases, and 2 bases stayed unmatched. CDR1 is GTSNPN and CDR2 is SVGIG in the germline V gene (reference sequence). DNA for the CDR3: TGTGCCTGGAGTGGAGGGGGCGATGGCTACACCTTC. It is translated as CAWSGGGDGYTF.

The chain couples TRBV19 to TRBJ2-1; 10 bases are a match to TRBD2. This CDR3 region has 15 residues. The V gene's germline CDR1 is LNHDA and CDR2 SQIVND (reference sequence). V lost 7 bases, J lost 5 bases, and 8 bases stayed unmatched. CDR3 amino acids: CASMLTSGDNNEQFF. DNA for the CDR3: TGTGCCAGTATGCTCACTAGCGGGGATAACAATGAGCAGTTCTTC.

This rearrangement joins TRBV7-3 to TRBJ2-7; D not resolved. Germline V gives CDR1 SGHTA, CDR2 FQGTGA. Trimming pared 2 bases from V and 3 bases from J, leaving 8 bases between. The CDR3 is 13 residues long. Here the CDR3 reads CASSLGVDYEQYF. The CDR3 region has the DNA TGTGCCAGCAGCTTAGGTGTAGACTACGAGCAGTACTTC.

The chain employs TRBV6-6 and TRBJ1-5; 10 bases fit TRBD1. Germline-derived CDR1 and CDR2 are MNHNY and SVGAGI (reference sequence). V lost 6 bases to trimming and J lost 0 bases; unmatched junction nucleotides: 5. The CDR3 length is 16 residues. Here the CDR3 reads CASSPGQGRSNQPQHF. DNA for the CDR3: TGTGCCAGCAGCCCGGGACAGGGGCGTAGCAATCAGCCCCAGCATTTT.

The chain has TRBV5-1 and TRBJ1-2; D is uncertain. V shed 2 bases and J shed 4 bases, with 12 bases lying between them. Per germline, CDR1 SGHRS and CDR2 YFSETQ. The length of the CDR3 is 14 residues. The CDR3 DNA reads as TGCGCCAGCAGCTTTACAGATCGCGTCTATGGCTACACCTTC. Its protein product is CASSFTDRVYGYTF.

The CDR3 DNA reads as TGTGCCAGCAGCCGCGACAGATACAATGAGCAGTTCTTC. It translates to CASSRDRYNEQFF. The chain recombines TRBV14 with TRBJ2-1; D might be TRBD1 (5 bases). Germline CDR1 SGHDN, CDR2 FVKESK. The CDR3 is made up of 13 amino acids. The V end lost 4 bases, the J end lost 4 bases, and 8 bases lay between the germline ends.

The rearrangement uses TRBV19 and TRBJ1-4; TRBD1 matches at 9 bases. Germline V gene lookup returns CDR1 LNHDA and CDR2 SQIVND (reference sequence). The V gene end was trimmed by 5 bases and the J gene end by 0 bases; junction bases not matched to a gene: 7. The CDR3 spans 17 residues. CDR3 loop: CASSLRDRVTTNEKLFF. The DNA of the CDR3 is TGTGCCAGTAGTCTACGGGACAGGGTAACAACTAATGAAAAACTGTTTTTT.

CDR3 loop: CASSVRQGPYQPQHF. The CDR3 DNA is TGTGCCAGCAGTGTCCGCCAGGGGCCGTATCAGCCCCAGCATTTT. The chain joins TRBV2 to TRBJ1-5; D perhaps matches TRBD1 (6 bases). In germline, CDR1 is SNHLY, CDR2 FYNNEI. The CDR3 totals 15 residues. V lost 4 bases and J lost 5, with 15 bases in between.